Below are 17 T cell receptor beta chains sequenced from a single sample in a study of shared clonotypes between healthy human individuals. Only CD45RO-negative cells positively selected for CCR7 counted as naive CD8 cells, so terminally differentiated effector memory CD45RA+ cells were excluded. Only in-frame clones appear in the TCRdb table, and some are missing; sequencing was by immunoSEQ multiplex PCR. The sample has approximately 650,000 clones, just under 97% seen once. The sequenced sample consisted of naive CD8+ T cells sorted from blood. Receptors originate from a woman aged 25 to 39 in good health.

V and J are TRBV19 and TRBJ1-1; 7 bases match TRBD1. The V gene's germline CDR1 is LNHDA and CDR2 SQIVND (reference sequence). This CDR3 is 14 amino acids long. The trim removed 5 bases at V and 1 base at J, leaving 4 bases unmatched. CDR3 bases: TGTGCCAGTAGTTCACACAGGGGGAACACTGAAGCTTTCTTT. Encoded protein: CASSSHRGNTEAFF.

The J gene is TRBJ2-5, the V gene TRBV5-6; D perhaps matches TRBD1 (6 bases). V was cut by 4 bases and J by 6 bases, with 16 bases left in between. CDR1 SGHDT and CDR2 YYEEEE come from the germline V gene. The CDR3 contains 14 residues. For the CDR3, the DNA is TGTGCCAGCAGCCCGACCAGGGGCCGGAAGACCCAGTACTTC. It encodes CASSPTRGRKTQYF.

CDR3: CAWSIWDPARSPNEQFF. CDR3 in DNA: TGTGCCTGGAGTATCTGGGATCCGGCCCGTTCCCCCAATGAGCAGTTCTTC. The J gene is TRBJ2-1, the V gene TRBV30; D not resolved. Per the germline V gene, CDR1 is GTSNPN and CDR2 is SVGIG (reference sequence). The CDR3 consists of 17 residues. Trimming removed 2 bases from V and 6 bases from J, with 23 bases in between. Drawing the rest from reference TRBV30 and TRBJ2-1, the complete variable domain is SQTIHQWPATLVQPVGSPLSLECTVEGTSNPNLYWYRQAAGRGLQLLFYSVGIGQISSEVPQNLSASRPQDRQFILSSKKLLLSDSGFYLCAWSIWDPARSPNEQFFGPGTRLTVL.

The chain employs TRBV7-3 and TRBJ2-2; D call uncertain. CDR3 length: 15 residues. Germline loops: CDR1 SGHTA, CDR2 FQGTGA. V was clipped by 5 bases and J by 1 base, with 11 bases between them. The CDR3 DNA reads TGTGCCAGCAGCCCCCTCCCGGGGAACACCGGGGAGCTGTTTTTT. This translates into CASSPLPGNTGELFF. Full variable domain (missing parts from reference TRBV7-3 and TRBJ2-2): GAGVSQTPSNKVTEKGKYVELRCDPISGHTALYWYRQSLGQGPEFLIYFQGTGAADDSGLPNDRFFAVRPEGSVSTLKIQRTERGDSAVYLCASSPLPGNTGELFFGEGSRLTVL.

The genes are TRBV18 and TRBJ2-2; unclear D gene. This CDR3 has 15 residues. In germline, CDR1 is KGHSH, CDR2 LQKENI. Trimming cost V 3 bases and J 6 bases, with 14 bases left between them. DNA of the CDR3: TGTGCCAGCTCACCGGATGATCGTCTCGCCGGGGAGCTGTTTTTT. This translates into CASSPDDRLAGELFF. Based on the CDR3 plus reference TRBV18 and TRBJ2-2, the full variable domain is NAGVMQNPRHLVRRRGQEARLRCSPMKGHSHVYWYRQLPEEGLKFMVYLQKENIIDESGMPKERFSAEFPKEGPSILRIQQVVRGDSAAYFCASSPDDRLAGELFFGEGSRLTVL.

The CDR3: CASSLSGGSGPSSYNEQFF. The CDR3 bases are TGTGCCAGCAGCTTGTCAGGGGGTTCGGGACCCAGTTCCTACAATGAGCAGTTCTTC. The chain combines TRBV5-8 with TRBJ2-1; 7 bases align to TRBD1. The germline V gene has CDR1 SGHTS and CDR2 YDEGEE. The J segment lost 1 base and the V segment lost 1 base, leaving 14 bases of the junction unmatched. The CDR3 runs 19 residues.

The chain carries TRBV2 and TRBJ2-7; 11 nucleotides agree with TRBD2. The CDR3 is 17 residues long. Trimming cost V 1 base and J 7 bases; bases outside gene matches: 12. Germline CDR1 reads SNHLY; CDR2 reads FYNNEI. The chain's CDR3 is CASSEEGWTSGFSEQYF. DNA for the CDR3: TGTGCCAGCAGTGAAGAGGGTTGGACTAGCGGGTTCTCGGAGCAGTACTTC. The whole variable domain, filled in from reference TRBV2 and TRBJ2-7, reads EPEVTQTPSHQVTQMGQEVILRCVPISNHLYFYWYRQILGQKVEFLVSFYNNEISEKSEIFDDQFSVERPDGSNFTLKIRSTKLEDSAMYFCASSEEGWTSGFSEQYFGPGTRLTVT.

This clone was picked up one time. The rearrangement joins TRBV7-7 to TRBJ2-2; 10 positions match TRBD1. Trimming at V came to 6 bases and at J to 4 bases, leaving 8 bases not matched to a gene. Germline loops: CDR1 SSHAT, CDR2 FNYEAQ (reference sequence). The CDR3 contains 16 residues. The CDR3 region is CASSLTGGSSTGELFF. The CDR3 DNA is TGTGCCAGCAGTTTGACAGGGGGCTCTAGCACCGGGGAGCTGTTTTTT.

The chain combines TRBV15 with TRBJ1-5; D may be TRBD1 (5 bases). Germline values: CDR1 LNHNV, CDR2 YYDKDF (reference sequence). This CDR3 comprises 17 residues. Trimming removed 0 bases at V and 2 bases at J, with 14 bases between. The CDR3 DNA is TGTGCCACCAGCAGAGAACTTTTTGCAGGGCGCAATCAGCCCCAGCATTTT. It encodes CATSRELFAGRNQPQHF.

This rearrangement joins TRBV11-3 to TRBJ2-1; weak D call: TRBD1 (6 bases). The CDR3 runs to 15 residues. Trimming removed 5 bases from V and 7 bases from J, with 18 bases in between. Germline CDR1 SGHNT, CDR2 YENEEA. CDR3 coding DNA: TGTGCCAGCAGCCAGGTAGGGGGTGGCCTTAATGAGCAGTTCTTC. Its translation: CASSQVGGGLNEQFF.

This clone was seen only once. V is TRBV6-6 and J is TRBJ1-4, with D hard to call. V was clipped by 6 bases and J by 0 bases, with 8 bases between them. The CDR3 runs 14 residues. Germline V gene lookup returns CDR1 MNHNY and CDR2 SVGAGI (reference sequence). CDR3 DNA sequence: TGTGCCAGCAGAACCAGTGCAACTAATGAAAAACTGTTTTTT. Amino acid sequence: CASRTSATNEKLFF.

The J gene is TRBJ2-3, the V gene TRBV5-4; possible D gene TRBD2, 5 bases. This CDR3 is 13 amino acids long. Germline loops: CDR1 SGHNT, CDR2 YYREEE (reference sequence). V dropped 1 base and J dropped 4 bases, with 7 bases sitting between them. This CDR3 is CASSLSGADTQYF. As DNA, the CDR3 is TGTGCCAGCAGCTTGAGCGGTGCAGATACGCAGTATTTT.

The chain couples TRBV2 to TRBJ2-7, with 8 nucleotides matching TRBD1. V trimming: 2 bases; J trimming: 4 bases; junction bases outside the gene matches: 7. CDR1 SNHLY and CDR2 FYNNEI come from the germline V gene. CDR3 length: 15 amino acids. CDR3 residues: CASSEFQGATYEQYF. In DNA form, the CDR3 reads TGTGCCAGCAGTGAATTCCAGGGGGCCACGTACGAGCAGTACTTC.

This clone has a single count. The chain joins TRBV30 to TRBJ1-3, with D unresolved. V lost 6 bases and J lost 0, with 6 bases in between. CDR3 size: 12 residues. The germline gives CDR1 GTSNPN, CDR2 SVGIG (reference sequence). The CDR3 sequence is CACPSSGNTIYF. The DNA for the CDR3 is TGTGCCTGTCCGAGCTCTGGAAACACCATATATTTT. The full variable domain, completed using reference TRBV30 and TRBJ1-3, is SQTIHQWPATLVQPVGSPLSLECTVEGTSNPNLYWYRQAAGRGLQLLFYSVGIGQISSEVPQNLSASRPQDRQFILSSKKLLLSDSGFYLCACPSSGNTIYFGEGSWLTVV.

The chain carries TRBV19 and TRBJ2-2; tentatively, D is TRBD1 or TRBD2 (5 bases each). The CDR3 extends over 15 amino acids. Trimming pared 7 bases from V and 3 bases from J, leaving 15 bases between. In germline, CDR1 is LNHDA, CDR2 SQIVND (reference sequence). CDR3 in DNA: TGTGCCAGTACCCCCGGGACGCTTTACACCGGGGAGCTGTTTTTT. It yields the protein CASTPGTLYTGELFF.

About this clone: The sample carries other DNA sequences with the same CDR3. V and J are TRBV7-9 and TRBJ2-3, with 8 bases matching TRBD1. The length of the CDR3 is 14 residues. The V segment lost 1 base and the J segment 3 bases; nucleotides outside the gene matches: 0. The V gene's germline CDR1 is SEHNR and CDR2 FQNEAQ (reference sequence). CDR3 DNA: TGTGCCAGCAGCTTAGGGACAGGGACAGATACGCAGTATTTT. This translates into CASSLGTGTDTQYF. The full variable domain, completed using reference TRBV7-9 and TRBJ2-3, is DTGVSQNPRHKITKRGQNVTFRCDPISEHNRLYWYRQTLGQGPEFLTYFQNEAQLEKSRLLSDRFSAERPKGSFSTLEIQRTEQGDSAMYLCASSLGTGTDTQYFGPGTRLTVL.

V usage is TRBV7-9 and J usage is TRBJ1-1, with 7 bases that match TRBD1. The length of the CDR3 is 13 residues. V lost 8 bases to trimming and J lost 0 bases; unmatched junction nucleotides: 3. CDR1 and CDR2 from the germline V gene are SEHNR and FQNEAQ (reference sequence). The CDR3 DNA reads as TGTGCCAGCGGGGACAGAATGAACACTGAAGCTTTCTTT. Protein product: CASGDRMNTEAFF.